This TCR beta chain was identified in a study of response to subunit inactivated influenza vaccine. The study's findings and limits: After each seasonal influenza vaccination, few new T cells are recruited, the authors suggested.

This clonotype has a handful of counts. Its antigen is currently unknown. MiXCR was run by TCRdb on the RT-PCR reads, yielding one entry per CDR3 protein. The data show hundreds of thousands of distinct CDR3 sequences, about 12% seen once. Trimming took off 9 bases at V and 4 bases at J, with 16 bases between the two ends. In germline, CDR1 is SGHRS, CDR2 YFSETQ. CDR3 length equals 13 residues. J is TRBJ2-5 and V is TRBV5-1; weak D call: TRBD1 (6 bases). Specimen: PBMCs from blood, collected on the day of vaccination. The receptor comes from a man aged 45-65 years who received an inactivated influenza vaccine. The CDR3 loop is CATSPSRGETQYF. In DNA form, the CDR3 reads TGCGCCACCTCCCCCTCCAGGGGAGAGACCCAGTACTTC. Full variable domain (outside the CDR3, taken from reference TRBV5-1 and TRBJ2-5): KAGVTQTPRYLIKTRGQQVTLSCSPISGHRSVSWYQQTPGQGLQFLFEYFSETQRNKGNFPGRFSGRQFSNSRSEMNVSTLELGDSALYLCATSPSRGETQYFGPGTRLLVL.